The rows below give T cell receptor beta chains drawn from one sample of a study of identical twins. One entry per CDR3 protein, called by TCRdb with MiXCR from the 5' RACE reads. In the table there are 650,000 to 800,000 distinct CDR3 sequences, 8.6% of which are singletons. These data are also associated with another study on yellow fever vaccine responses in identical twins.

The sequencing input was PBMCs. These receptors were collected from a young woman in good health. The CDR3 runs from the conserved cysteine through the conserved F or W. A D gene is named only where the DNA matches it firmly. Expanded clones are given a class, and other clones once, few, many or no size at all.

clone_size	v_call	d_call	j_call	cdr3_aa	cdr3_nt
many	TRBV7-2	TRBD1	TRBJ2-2	CASSLPDRGHSGELFF	TGTGCCAGCAGCCTCCCCGACAGGGGGCATTCCGGGGAGCTGTTTTTT
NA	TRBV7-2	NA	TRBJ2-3	CASSASFPHSTDTQYF	TGTGCCAGCAGCGCATCCTTTCCCCATAGCACAGATACGCAGTATTTT
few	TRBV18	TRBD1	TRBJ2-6	CASSAQGGVLTF	TGTGCCAGCTCAGCACAGGGGGGAGTCCTGACTTTC
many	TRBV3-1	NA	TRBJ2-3	CASSPGGVTDTQYF	TGTGCCAGCAGCCCCGGGGGTGTTACAGATACGCAGTATTTT
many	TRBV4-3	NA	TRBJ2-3	CASSQEGWANTDTQYF	TGCGCCAGCAGCCAAGAGGGGTGGGCCAACACAGATACGCAGTATTTT
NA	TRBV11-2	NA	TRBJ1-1	CASSWGYAVEAFF	TGTGCCAGCTCTTGGGGCTATGCGGTTGAAGCTTTCTTT
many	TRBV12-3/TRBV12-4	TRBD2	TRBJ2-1	CASSFLREGNEQFF	TGTGCCAGCAGTTTCTTGCGGGAGGGCAATGAGCAGTTCTTC
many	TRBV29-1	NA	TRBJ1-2	CSARGTPNYGYTF	TGCAGCGCCCGGGGGACTCCAAACTATGGCTACACCTTC
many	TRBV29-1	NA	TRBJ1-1	CSVEYAFF	TGCAGCGTTGAGTACGCTTTCTTT
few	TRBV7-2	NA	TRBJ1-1	CASSLVIAGETEAFF	TGTGCCAGCAGCTTAGTTATAGCGGGGGAGACTGAAGCTTTCTTT
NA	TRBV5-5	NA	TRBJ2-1	CASSPFREESSYNEQFF	TGTGCCAGCAGCCCGTTTAGAGAAGAGAGCTCCTACAATGAGCAGTTCTTC
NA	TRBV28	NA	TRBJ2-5	CASSSQTERQETQYF	TGTGCCAGCAGCTCACAGACCGAACGGCAAGAGACCCAGTACTTC
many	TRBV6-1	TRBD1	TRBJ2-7	CASTQGANSYEQYF	TGTGCCAGCACCCAGGGGGCCAACTCCTACGAGCAGTACTTC
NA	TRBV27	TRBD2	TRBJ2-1	CASSHAKGMSREAPGEQFF	TGTGCCAGCAGCCACGCCAAGGGGATGAGTCGGGAGGCCCCCGGTGAGCAGTTCTTC
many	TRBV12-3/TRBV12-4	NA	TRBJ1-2	CASSFSRPPQYYGYTF	TGTGCCAGCAGTTTTTCCCGGCCACCCCAGTACTATGGCTACACCTTC
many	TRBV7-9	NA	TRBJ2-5	CASSSSETQYF	TGTGCCAGCAGCTCGTCAGAGACCCAGTACTTC
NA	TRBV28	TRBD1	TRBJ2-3	CASNLGDRVLLAQYF	TGTGCCAGCAACCTGGGGGACAGGGTCCTCCTCGCGCAGTATTTT
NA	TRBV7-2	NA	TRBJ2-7	CASSWGRGSYEQYF	TGTGCCAGCAGCTGGGGACGAGGCTCCTACGAGCAGTACTTC
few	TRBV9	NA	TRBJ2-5	CASSVEVGPIETQYF	TGTGCCAGCAGCGTAGAAGTGGGGCCAATAGAGACCCAGTACTTC
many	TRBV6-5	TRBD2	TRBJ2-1	CASSYSGLAGNEQFF	TGTGCCAGCAGTTACTCGGGGCTAGCGGGCAATGAGCAGTTCTTC
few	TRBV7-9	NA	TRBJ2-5	CASLRAGETQYF	TGTGCCAGCTTAAGGGCTGGGGAGACCCAGTACTTC
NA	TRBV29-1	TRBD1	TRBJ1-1	CSVATGAYTEAFF	TGCAGCGTTGCGACAGGGGCATACACTGAAGCTTTCTTT
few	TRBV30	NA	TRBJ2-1	CAWSVSWANEQFF	TGTGCCTGGAGTGTAAGTTGGGCGAATGAGCAGTTCTTC
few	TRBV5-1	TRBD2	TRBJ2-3	CASSMEPGGTSTDTQYF	TGCGCCAGCAGCATGGAGCCGGGGGGGACAAGCACAGATACGCAGTATTTT
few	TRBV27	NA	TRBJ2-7	CASSFHSRPHEQYF	TGTGCCAGCAGTTTTCACTCGCGGCCTCACGAGCAGTACTTC